This T cell receptor (beta chain) derives from a study of glioma-infiltrating T cells after dendritic cell vaccination. Study overall: Patients had newly diagnosed or recurrent glioblastoma and received dendritic cell vaccines. Dendritic cells derived from monocytes and pulsed with autologous tumor lysate formed the vaccine.

CDR1 is MDHEN and CDR2 is SYDVKM in the germline V gene. This CDR3 has 13 residues. V shed 5 bases, J shed 4 bases, and the junction held 4 bases outside the gene matches. Some clones are missing from TCRdb's copy, which holds only in-frame ones; the method was immunoSEQ multiplex PCR. The sample yields roughly 85,000 clones, less than 85% seen once. Details on this clone: As yet, its antigen is unknown.

Study results and caveats: The cohort had few patients with full blood and tumor sets. TCR clonality showed no direct relationship with survival.

Time point meaning: after dendritic cell vaccination, including at tumor progression/relapse. This TCR was recovered from a human donor with glioblastoma. Source: blood, taken after dendritic cell vaccination. This sequence joins TRBV28 and TRBJ2-5, with TRBD1 identical over 7 bases. The CDR3 is CASSRQGPETQYF. The CDR3 nucleotides are TGTGCCAGCAGTCGACAGGGTCCAGAGACCCAGTACTTC.